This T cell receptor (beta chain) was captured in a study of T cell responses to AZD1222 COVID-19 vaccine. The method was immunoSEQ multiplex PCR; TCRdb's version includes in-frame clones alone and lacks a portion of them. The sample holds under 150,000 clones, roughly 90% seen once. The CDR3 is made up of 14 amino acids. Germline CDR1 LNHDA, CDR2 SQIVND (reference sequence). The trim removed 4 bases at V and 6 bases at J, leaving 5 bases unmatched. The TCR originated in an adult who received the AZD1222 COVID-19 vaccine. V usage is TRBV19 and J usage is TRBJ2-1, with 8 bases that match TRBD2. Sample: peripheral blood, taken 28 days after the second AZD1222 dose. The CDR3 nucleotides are TGTGCCAGTAGTACCCACAGCGGGGGCAATGAGCAGTTCTTC. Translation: CASSTHSGGNEQFF.